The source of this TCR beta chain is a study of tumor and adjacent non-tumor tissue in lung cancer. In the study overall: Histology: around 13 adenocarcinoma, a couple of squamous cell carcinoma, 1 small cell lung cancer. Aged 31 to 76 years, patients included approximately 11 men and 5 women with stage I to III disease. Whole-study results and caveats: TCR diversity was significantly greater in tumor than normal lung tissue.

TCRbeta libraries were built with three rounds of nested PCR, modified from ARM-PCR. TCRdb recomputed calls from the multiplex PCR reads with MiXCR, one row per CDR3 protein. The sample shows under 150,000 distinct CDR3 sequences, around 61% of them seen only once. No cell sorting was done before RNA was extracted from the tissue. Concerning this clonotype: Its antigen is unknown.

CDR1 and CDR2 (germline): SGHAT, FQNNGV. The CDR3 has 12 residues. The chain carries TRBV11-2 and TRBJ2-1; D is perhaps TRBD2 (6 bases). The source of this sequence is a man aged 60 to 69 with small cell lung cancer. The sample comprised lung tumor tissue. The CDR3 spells CVGRRGEDKQFF. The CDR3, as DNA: TGTGTCGGCAGGAGGGGCGAGGATAAGCAGTTCTTC.